The rows below give T cell receptor beta chains drawn from one sample of a study of regulatory T cells in long-lasting Graves disease. TCRdb ran MiXCR on the multiplex PCR reads and lists one entry per CDR3 protein. The repertoire includes some 490,000 distinct CDR3 sequences, around 12% of them detected once, and almost 9% sits in the top ten. This same sample was also part of a study on T cells in Graves' hyperthyroidism and ophthalmopathy.

The sequences come from peripheral blood mononuclear cells (PBMCs), collected at new diagnosis, from a patient treated with antithyroid drugs. The receptors come from a woman under 40 with Graves disease. Each CDR3 is given with its conserved first and last residue. Each record gives: J gene, V gene, D gene, clone size, CDR3 DNA, CDR3 protein. A D gene is named only where the DNA matches it firmly. A row's size may be missing; if present it is once, few, many or a size class.

J gene: TRBJ2-2
V gene: TRBV19
D gene: -
clone size: -
CDR3 DNA: TGTGCCAGTAGCGACCCGGGACGGCGAGGCGGGGAGCTGTTTTTT
CDR3 protein: CASSDPGRRGGELFF

J gene: TRBJ1-6
V gene: TRBV28
D gene: TRBD1
clone size: few
CDR3 DNA: TGTGCCAGCAACCGCCCGGGACAGAATTCACCCCTCCACTTT
CDR3 protein: CASNRPGQNSPLHF

J gene: TRBJ1-1
V gene: TRBV18
D gene: -
clone size: many
CDR3 DNA: TGTGCCAGCTCACCACAGGGACTAAGTGAAGCTTTCTTT
CDR3 protein: CASSPQGLSEAFF

J gene: TRBJ2-1
V gene: TRBV12-3/TRBV12-4
D gene: -
clone size: many
CDR3 DNA: TGTGCCAGCAGTTCTCCCCCCGGTAGCCCAGGCTCCTACAATGAGCAGTTCTTC
CDR3 protein: CASSSPPGSPGSYNEQFF

J gene: TRBJ2-1
V gene: TRBV28
D gene: TRBD2
clone size: few
CDR3 DNA: TGTGCCAGCAGTTTAGTAGCGGGAGCAACCTACAATGAGCAGTTCTTC
CDR3 protein: CASSLVAGATYNEQFF

J gene: TRBJ1-6
V gene: TRBV15
D gene: -
clone size: -
CDR3 DNA: TGTGCCACCAGAGTTGGGATTCCTAATTCACCCCTCCACTTT
CDR3 protein: CATRVGIPNSPLHF

J gene: TRBJ2-5
V gene: TRBV13
D gene: TRBD1
clone size: many
CDR3 DNA: TGTGCCAGCATGGACAGGGGGCGTGGAGAGACCCAGTACTTC
CDR3 protein: CASMDRGRGETQYF

J gene: TRBJ2-7
V gene: TRBV4-3
D gene: TRBD1
clone size: once
CDR3 DNA: TGCGCCAGCAGCCAAGGTGGGACAGGTTATACCTACGAGCAGTACTTC
CDR3 protein: CASSQGGTGYTYEQYF

J gene: TRBJ1-2
V gene: TRBV3-1
D gene: TRBD1
clone size: -
CDR3 DNA: TGTGCCAGCAGCCAGGGACAGCCTTATGGCTACACCTTC
CDR3 protein: CASSQGQPYGYTF

J gene: TRBJ1-4
V gene: TRBV28
D gene: -
clone size: many
CDR3 DNA: TGTGCCAGCAGTTTACTACAGCCTAATGAAAAACTGTTTTTT
CDR3 protein: CASSLLQPNEKLFF

J gene: TRBJ1-1
V gene: TRBV5-1
D gene: -
clone size: many
CDR3 DNA: TGCGCCAGCAGCTTGGTCCTGGCGGCTCTTGAGGGTGAAGCTTTCTTT
CDR3 protein: CASSLVLAALEGEAFF

J gene: TRBJ1-5
V gene: TRBV6-5
D gene: TRBD1
clone size: -
CDR3 DNA: TGTGCCAGCAGTTACGCGGGGGCAGGGGGTCAGCCCCAGCATTTT
CDR3 protein: CASSYAGAGGQPQHF

J gene: TRBJ1-4
V gene: TRBV18
D gene: -
clone size: many
CDR3 DNA: TGTGCCAGCTCGCCTACGCTGGGGTTGGAAAAACTGTTTTTT
CDR3 protein: CASSPTLGLEKLFF

J gene: TRBJ2-2
V gene: TRBV11-2
D gene: -
clone size: -
CDR3 DNA: TGTGCCAGCCCAGCGGCCCGGGAGCTGTTTTTT
CDR3 protein: CASPAARELFF

J gene: TRBJ1-2
V gene: TRBV7-9
D gene: -
clone size: few
CDR3 DNA: TGTGCCGGCAGGAGCTCGGAGATTAACTATGGCTACACCTTC
CDR3 protein: CAGRSSEINYGYTF

J gene: TRBJ2-3
V gene: TRBV9
D gene: TRBD2
clone size: few
CDR3 DNA: TGTGCCAGCAGCGTGGGGGGGACTCCAGATACGCAGTATTTT
CDR3 protein: CASSVGGTPDTQYF

J gene: TRBJ1-1
V gene: TRBV9
D gene: -
clone size: many
CDR3 DNA: TGTGCCAGCAGCGCCGCCGGGGGCACTGAAGCTTTCTTT
CDR3 protein: CASSAAGGTEAFF

J gene: TRBJ2-2
V gene: TRBV10-3
D gene: TRBD2
clone size: many
CDR3 DNA: TGTGCCATCAGTGAGTCGTGGCTAGCGGGAGGGCCATACACCGGGGAGCTGTTTTTT
CDR3 protein: CAISESWLAGGPYTGELFF

J gene: TRBJ2-2
V gene: TRBV12-3/TRBV12-4
D gene: -
clone size: -
CDR3 DNA: TGTGCCAGCAGTAACCCTCGAGTCCCGCATGGCACCGGGGAGCTGTTTTTT
CDR3 protein: CASSNPRVPHGTGELFF

J gene: TRBJ1-1
V gene: TRBV28
D gene: -
clone size: many
CDR3 DNA: TGTGCCAGCAGTCCGAATCGAAGACTCGATACTGAAGCTTTCTTT
CDR3 protein: CASSPNRRLDTEAFF

J gene: TRBJ2-1
V gene: TRBV10-3
D gene: -
clone size: -
CDR3 DNA: TGTGCCATCAGTGAGGCGCCTACTAGGAACCCCTTCAATGAGCAGTTCTTC
CDR3 protein: CAISEAPTRNPFNEQFF

J gene: TRBJ1-5
V gene: TRBV30
D gene: -
clone size: -
CDR3 DNA: TGTGCCTGGAGTGGACAGACAGGAGGGCAGCCCCAGCATTTT
CDR3 protein: CAWSGQTGGQPQHF

J gene: TRBJ1-1
V gene: TRBV20-1
D gene: -
clone size: many
CDR3 DNA: TGCAGTGCTAGTCCCAGGGCTTTGGACACTGAAGCTTTCTTT
CDR3 protein: CSASPRALDTEAFF

J gene: TRBJ2-5
V gene: TRBV6-2/TRBV6-3
D gene: -
clone size: few
CDR3 DNA: TGTGCCAGCAGTGGGTGGATCCAAGAGACCCAGTACTTC
CDR3 protein: CASSGWIQETQYF

J gene: TRBJ2-1
V gene: TRBV28
D gene: -
clone size: -
CDR3 DNA: TGTGCCAGCAGTTTATGGGGCAGGAGCTCCTACAATGAGCAGTTCTTC
CDR3 protein: CASSLWGRSSYNEQFF

J gene: TRBJ1-4
V gene: TRBV4-3
D gene: -
clone size: many
CDR3 DNA: TGCGCCAGCCGGCGCCGCCCGGACCTGAATGAAAAACTGTTTTTT
CDR3 protein: CASRRRPDLNEKLFF

J gene: TRBJ2-1
V gene: TRBV10-3
D gene: -
clone size: -
CDR3 DNA: TGTGCCATCTCCCAAGGGTTCAATGAGCAGTTCTTC
CDR3 protein: CAISQGFNEQFF

J gene: TRBJ2-1
V gene: TRBV6-1
D gene: TRBD2
clone size: few
CDR3 DNA: TGTGCCAGCGGGGAACTAGCGGAGGACAATGAGCAGTTCTTC
CDR3 protein: CASGELAEDNEQFF

J gene: TRBJ1-2
V gene: TRBV28
D gene: -
clone size: many
CDR3 DNA: TGTGCCAGCAGCCTATTGCTTTCCGGAGCTAACTATGGCTACACCTTC
CDR3 protein: CASSLLLSGANYGYTF

J gene: TRBJ2-2
V gene: TRBV19
D gene: -
clone size: few
CDR3 DNA: TGTGCCAGTAGTATCGGTATAAACACCGGGGAGCTGTTTTTT
CDR3 protein: CASSIGINTGELFF

J gene: TRBJ2-7
V gene: TRBV7-9
D gene: -
clone size: many
CDR3 DNA: TGTGCCAGCAGCTTAGATGGGTCAGGTTACTCCTACGAGCAGTACTTC
CDR3 protein: CASSLDGSGYSYEQYF

J gene: TRBJ2-3
V gene: TRBV24-1
D gene: TRBD1
clone size: -
CDR3 DNA: TGTGCCACCAGTACATCGGGACAGCTCGGAGATACGCAGTATTTT
CDR3 protein: CATSTSGQLGDTQYF

J gene: TRBJ1-5
V gene: TRBV15
D gene: -
clone size: few
CDR3 DNA: TGTGCCACCAGCAGAGCTGCTGGTCAGCCCCAGCATTTT
CDR3 protein: CATSRAAGQPQHF

J gene: TRBJ2-7
V gene: TRBV28
D gene: -
clone size: few
CDR3 DNA: TGTGCCAGCGTCCGAGCGGACTTTTACGAGCAGTACTTC
CDR3 protein: CASVRADFYEQYF

J gene: TRBJ2-5
V gene: TRBV12-3/TRBV12-4
D gene: -
clone size: many
CDR3 DNA: TGTGCCAGCCGTTTCGGACAGCACTACCAAGAGACCCAGTACTTC
CDR3 protein: CASRFGQHYQETQYF

J gene: TRBJ2-5
V gene: TRBV20-1
D gene: -
clone size: few
CDR3 DNA: TGCAGTGCTAGAGATTGGGGGCAAGAGACCCAGTACTTC
CDR3 protein: CSARDWGQETQYF

J gene: TRBJ2-1
V gene: TRBV6-1
D gene: TRBD1
clone size: -
CDR3 DNA: TGTGCCAGCAAAGAGACAGGGAACCACAATGAGCAGTTCTTC
CDR3 protein: CASKETGNHNEQFF

J gene: TRBJ2-1
V gene: TRBV5-1
D gene: -
clone size: few
CDR3 DNA: TGCGCCAGCAGCTTGGACGGGAATAGGTACAATGAGCAGTTCTTC
CDR3 protein: CASSLDGNRYNEQFF

J gene: TRBJ2-7
V gene: TRBV28
D gene: TRBD2
clone size: many
CDR3 DNA: TGTGCCAGCAGTTTTAGGGGGAGGCGGGAGGGCTCCTACGAGCAGTACTTC
CDR3 protein: CASSFRGRREGSYEQYF

J gene: TRBJ2-7
V gene: TRBV11-2
D gene: -
clone size: many
CDR3 DNA: TGTGCCAGCAGCTTAGATATGTACGGGAGCTCCTACGAGCAGTACTTC
CDR3 protein: CASSLDMYGSSYEQYF

J gene: TRBJ2-5
V gene: TRBV6-1
D gene: -
clone size: many
CDR3 DNA: TGTGCCAGCAGCCGGGTGCAGTGGGAGACCCAGTACTTC
CDR3 protein: CASSRVQWETQYF

J gene: TRBJ2-1
V gene: TRBV20-1
D gene: -
clone size: few
CDR3 DNA: TGCAGTGCTCCCCACCGGAGACCCCTCTGCAATGAGCAGTTCTTC
CDR3 protein: CSAPHRRPLCNEQFF

J gene: TRBJ1-1
V gene: TRBV7-2
D gene: TRBD1
clone size: many
CDR3 DNA: TGTGCCAGCAGCACGGTGGACAGGTCTGAAGCTTTCTTT
CDR3 protein: CASSTVDRSEAFF

J gene: TRBJ1-2
V gene: TRBV19
D gene: TRBD1
clone size: -
CDR3 DNA: TGTGCCAGTAGTAGCTTCTTGACAGGGTTGGATGGCTACACCTTC
CDR3 protein: CASSSFLTGLDGYTF

J gene: TRBJ2-3
V gene: TRBV20-1
D gene: -
clone size: many
CDR3 DNA: TGCAGTGCTAGAGGGGTCGGGGTAGCAAGAGGCACAGATACGCAGTATTTT
CDR3 protein: CSARGVGVARGTDTQYF